Sequencing of this T cell receptor beta chain was carried out in a study of regulatory T cells in long-lasting Graves disease (dated by TCRdb to about 2021). Notes on the research overall: Antithyroid drugs had been taken for less than 3 months by newly diagnosed Graves' disease patients. The study was registered as a clinical trial and conducted in China. A total of 35 or so samples underwent TCR sequencing: about 13 from persistent and some 20 from newly diagnosed Graves' disease patients. Persistent Graves' disease patients were compared with newly diagnosed Graves' disease patients by peripheral blood TCR sequencing and RNA sequencing. What the research found in general, with its limitations: Compared with newly diagnosed patients, persistent Graves' disease patients had lower TCR Shannon entropy and fewer highly expanded clones, which suggests clonal expansion. Sequencing and analysis were limited to the TCR beta chain. The small sample size was acknowledged by the authors as a limitation that may reduce accuracy. TRBV28, TRBJ1-2 and TRBJ2-5 were preferentially used in persistent disease, while TRBV20-1 and TRBJ2-1 were favored in newly diagnosed disease. Peripheral blood alone was examined, since thyroid tissue, which constituted the primary lesion, could not be accessed. Patients with persistent disease shared more public clonotypes (fewer than 3,000) than newly diagnosed patients did (roughly 970).

The library came from multiplex PCR. TCRdb lists the instrument as Illumina HiSeq 4000. iRepertoire HTBI primers and Arm-PCR amplification of CDR3 regions were used to construct TCR beta libraries. Before sequencing, the PCR products underwent gel purification. Per the source publication's procedure: Across samples, 62 TRBV and 14 TRBJ segments were identified and used for gene usage analysis of CDR3 amino acid clonotypes. COPE and FqMerger were used to merge the filtered high-quality paired reads into contigs. BLAST was used to align contigs to IMGT TRBV, TRBD and TRBJ reference genes, with CDR3 defined following IMGT. Any clonotype with a frequency above 0.1% was counted as a highly expanded clone. Shannon entropy served as the measure of repertoire diversity, while the Gini coefficient captured V-J evenness. A clonotype was considered public if more than one individual shared it. The public reads were reanalyzed by TCRdb: fastp trimming at Q25, MiXCR alignment, in-frame beta chains only. CDR3 protein sequences are deduplicated, and each keeps its most common genes and DNA. These V and J calls derive from TCRdb rather than the authors' analysis. The sample table records around 400,000 distinct CDR3 sequences; over 9.5% of these occur just once. Over 15% of the sample is taken by the ten largest.

This clonotype was counted between two and nine times. Its antigen is not yet known. Per-nucleotide qualities are absent, and no much larger clonotype sits a single base away. In light of the paper, this sample's time point label describes: newly diagnosed GD, antithyroid drugs for less than 3 months. For both TCR sequencing and RNA sequencing, RNA was extracted from PBMCs using TRIzol. The diagnosis of Graves' disease followed American Thyroid Association guidelines. The patients came from an endocrinology department in Xi'an, China. Each patient gave roughly 10 milliliters of peripheral blood, collected in an EDTA anticoagulant tube. Ficoll Paque Plus density gradient separation was used to isolate PBMCs, and no further T cell sorting was performed. An Agilent 2100 Bioanalyzer and agarose gel were used to check RNA quality, while a NanoDrop 2000 measured RNA concentration. The CDR3 numbers 16 residues from cysteine through phenylalanine. Just CDR3 DNA is preserved here, 48 bases in frame from base 1. Trimming takes 3 bases from V and 4 bases from J, and the germline ends sit 18 bases apart. Reading the germline V gene gives CDR1 MGHDK and CDR2 SYGVNS.

These sequences were also reported in another study, on T cells in Graves' hyperthyroidism and ophthalmopathy. The second study reports: Stable Graves' hyperthyroidism was defined as the absence of progression to ophthalmopathy over 18 months of follow-up. The hyperthyroidism patients were between 18 and 65 years old and newly diagnosed, with a disease duration of less than 2 months. The study excluded patients with uncontrolled infections, other autoimmune diseases, pregnancy or lactation. Diagnoses were established on the basis of clinical symptoms, serum thyroxine and TRAb, thyroid ultrasound, and orbital computed tomography. The first round of RT-PCR for the TCR CDR3 was performed with the HTBI primer set and the Qiagen OneStep RT-PCR kit. Blood samples also contained most of the expanded thyroid clonotypes (frequency above 0.001), which suggests that blood repertoires may reflect thyroid immune responses. In cross-validation, a model built on a 13 V-J signature told ophthalmopathy apart from stable hyperthyroidism with roughly 87% sensitivity and 81% to 82% specificity, and in testing the same model reached 80%/75%. During validation, the model predicted progression to ophthalmopathy a median of roughly 7.1 months ahead of onset, with more than 60% sensitivity and under 85% specificity. To identify TCR V-J signatures that set the groups apart, the researchers used a discovery cohort of approximately 98 patients, made up of around 42 with Graves' ophthalmopathy and 55 to 65 with stable Graves' hyperthyroidism. Prospective prediction of ophthalmopathy was tested in an independent validation cohort consisting of under 20 hyperthyroidism patients and 15 or so patients who later progressed to ophthalmopathy. The 95 to 100 discovery patients were divided at random into training and test sets in a 7:3 ratio. In addition, the study compared T-cell repertoires in thyroid tissue and in blood from about 6 Graves' hyperthyroidism patients. After blood sampling, hyperthyroidism patients were treated with methimazole at a starting dose of 30 mg daily, and ophthalmopathy patients were treated with high-dose intravenous methylprednisolone. Libraries were constructed in a second round of multiplex PCR, after which size selection and purification were performed. Paired-end sequencing of the libraries was performed with 100 bp reads on an Illumina HiSeq2000. Raw data were processed with SOAPnuke, discarding reads with adapters, uncalled bases, mean Phred below 15, or no exact constant-primer or identifier match. High-quality paired reads were merged with COPE v1.2.5, and unique nucleotide sequences were defined as clonotypes. MiTCR v1.1 was used to align clonotypes to the IMGT TRBV, TRBD and TRBJ reference segments. The analysis included only V-J combinations with a frequency above 0.0001, which together covered approximately 99% of the repertoires. The TCS score was defined as F50 (clonal expansion) divided by E x V (chaos), with BLOSUM62-based TCRdist calculated between CDR3 peptides within each V-J. Welch's t-statistics and random forest reduced fewer than 550 V-J features to 13, which were used in a naive Bayes classifier (R e1071). No statistical method was used to fix the sample size in advance, and group allocation was not hidden from the investigators. According to the paper, TCR Vbeta CDR3 sequencing was carried out on 120 to 150 peripheral blood samples, which came from over 40 ophthalmopathy, under 85 hyperthyroidism and 17 progressor patients.

Sequencing used peripheral blood mononuclear cells (PBMCs), obtained at new diagnosis, from a patient treated with antithyroid drugs. The source of this sequence is a woman aged 18-29 years with Graves disease. Donor details come from another sample of the same person, matched by shared clones. The chain employs TRBV25-1 and TRBJ1-2; possibly the D gene is TRBD1, per 5 matching bases. The nucleotide sequence reads TGTGCCAGCAGTGACACCCGGGTGGGGGGGATCTATGGCTACACCTTC. Its translation is CASSDTRVGGIYGYTF.